The 30 T cell receptor beta chains below were found in one sample sequenced in a study of cytomegalovirus exposure and HLA in healthy donors. The PCR employed 60 Vbeta primers together with 13 Jbeta primers. Clones were sequenced by immunoSEQ multiplex PCR, and TCRdb holds only the in-frame ones, with some missing. The sample gives about 140,000 clones, roughly 76% of which show up once; 1.3% is in the top ten. The sequenced sample consisted of PBMCs. Every receptor here comes from a woman in her 40s in good health and CMV-seronegative.

The chain links TRBV28 to TRBJ2-3, with a tentative D call TRBD2 (6 bases). Germline lookup yields CDR1 MDHEN and CDR2 SYDVKM. The CDR3 spans 17 residues. V was trimmed by 6 bases and J by 0 bases, leaving 19 bases between them. The CDR3 sequence: CASRAPRVGTSTDTQYF. DNA of the CDR3: TGTGCCAGCAGAGCCCCACGTGTCGGGACTAGCACAGATACGCAGTATTTT.

In its sample, this clone was seen a few times. The V and J genes are TRBV6-6 and TRBJ1-4; 11 nucleotides match TRBD1. J was trimmed by 5 bases and V by 6 bases; bases with no gene match: 5. The CDR3 is 15 amino acids. Germline V gene data show CDR1 as MNHNY and CDR2 as SVGAGI (reference sequence). The CDR3 sequence is CASRSWTGGNEKLFF. The CDR3 DNA follows: TGTGCCAGCAGATCCTGGACAGGGGGCAATGAAAAACTGTTTTTT.

The chain carries TRBV14 and TRBJ1-1; weak D call: TRBD1 (5 bases). CDR1 and CDR2 (germline): SGHDN, FVKESK. Trimming shortened V by 0 bases and J by 0 bases, and 14 bases separated the two germline ends. The CDR3 totals 17 residues. CDR3 sequence (DNA): TGTGCCAGCAGCCAAGATTATGGGACTCTATTGAACACTGAAGCTTTCTTT. This codes for CASSQDYGTLLNTEAFF. Using reference TRBV14 and TRBJ1-1 for the parts outside the CDR3, the full variable domain is EAGVTQFPSHSVIEKGQTVTLRCDPISGHDNLYWYRRVMGKEIKFLLHFVKESKQDESGMPNNRFLAERTGGTYSTLKVQPAELEDSGVYFCASSQDYGTLLNTEAFFGQGTRLTVV.

The chain's CDR3 is CASSVRAGGSYNEQFF. As DNA, the CDR3 is TGTGCCAGCAGCGTACGAGCGGGGGGGTCCTACAATGAGCAGTTCTTC. The V and J genes are TRBV9 and TRBJ2-1; 10 nucleotides agree with TRBD2. The germline V gene has CDR1 SGDLS and CDR2 YYNGEE. CDR3 length equals 16 residues. V trimming: 1 base; J trimming: 1 base; junction bases outside the gene matches: 2.

The J gene is TRBJ2-1, the V gene TRBV29-1, with a weak D call TRBD2 (7 bases). CDR1 and CDR2 from the germline V gene are SQVTM and ANQGSEA. V lost 6 bases and J 8 bases, leaving 20 bases between the germline ends. The CDR3 length is 14 residues. CDR3 nucleotides: TGCAGCGTATTAGGTGGGGGGGCCGTTGATGAGCAGTTCTTC. Residues: CSVLGGGAVDEQFF.

The chain combines TRBV27 with TRBJ1-5; D may be TRBD1 (5 bases). Germline CDR1 MNHEY, CDR2 SMNVEV (reference sequence). The CDR3 is made up of 16 amino acids. V was cut by 2 bases and J by 6 bases, with 17 bases left in between. CDR3 nucleotides: TGTGCCAGCAGTTTAGCGGGGCCCCGAGAGAGTCAGCCCCAGCATTTT. The encoded protein is CASSLAGPRESQPQHF.

This clone has only one observation. The genes are TRBV7-2 and TRBJ2-2, with TRBD1 matching 10 bases. V trimming: 1 base; J trimming: 5 bases; junction bases outside the gene matches: 4. Germline CDR1 SGHTA, CDR2 FQGNSA. CDR3 length: 16 amino acids. The CDR3 DNA sequence: TGTGCCAGCAGCTTAGGGGGACAGGGGTATACCGGGGAGCTGTTTTTT. It specifies CASSLGGQGYTGELFF.

This chain uses TRBV28 with TRBJ2-2; 7 nucleotides line up with TRBD2. This CDR3 comprises 14 residues. V was clipped by 5 bases and J by 7 bases; unmatched bases: 7. Per the germline V gene, CDR1 is MDHEN and CDR2 is SYDVKM. CDR3 protein: CASSNGLVVGELFF. In DNA form, the CDR3 reads TGTGCCAGCAGTAACGGACTAGTCGTCGGGGAGCTGTTTTTT.

To note about this clone: The sample has other DNA sequences that encode this CDR3 too. The rearrangement links TRBV9 to TRBJ1-4; TRBD1 matches 7 bases. Germline V lookup: CDR1 SGDLS, CDR2 YYNGEE. V shed 0 bases, J shed 6 bases, and the junction held 5 bases outside the gene matches. The CDR3 runs to 15 residues. The CDR3 protein is CASSVALGQDEKLFF. CDR3 sequence (DNA): TGTGCCAGCAGCGTAGCTCTAGGACAGGATGAAAAACTGTTTTTT.

The V call is TRBV10-3, the J call TRBJ1-2; D may be TRBD1 (5 bases). CDR3 length: 13 amino acids. Germline lookup yields CDR1 ENHRY and CDR2 SYGVKD. The V end lost 7 bases, the J end lost 1 base, and 10 bases lay between the germline ends. The CDR3 is CAITPDSNYGYTF. Here the CDR3 DNA reads TGTGCCATCACCCCTGACAGTAACTATGGCTACACCTTC.

This chain links TRBV7-9 with TRBJ1-3; no definite D call. V was clipped by 1 base and J by 0 bases, with 10 bases between them. Germline V gene lookup returns CDR1 SEHNR and CDR2 FQNEAQ (reference sequence). There are 16 residues in the CDR3. The CDR3 sequence is CASSLVLQISGNTIYF. DNA for the CDR3: TGTGCCAGCAGCTTAGTCCTCCAGATCTCTGGAAACACCATATATTTT.

V usage is TRBV7-2 and J usage is TRBJ2-5, with TRBD1 matching 7 bases. J gave up 4 bases and V 2 bases, and 10 bases lay outside the gene matches. This CDR3 contains 16 residues. Germline assignment: CDR1 SGHTA and CDR2 FQGNSA. CDR3 region: CASSLRGLGQGETQYF. CDR3 sequence (DNA): TGTGCCAGCAGCTTAAGGGGGCTGGGGCAAGGAGAGACCCAGTACTTC.

The genes are TRBV29-1 and TRBJ1-2, with 9 nucleotides matching TRBD1. This CDR3 is built from 15 residues. With V trimmed by 0 bases and J by 3 bases, 5 bases remained unmatched. Looked up from germline, CDR1 is SQVTM and CDR2 is ANQGSEA. The chain's CDR3 is CSVEDRRQGDYGYTF. The CDR3 DNA is TGCAGCGTTGAAGATCGCCGACAGGGGGACTATGGCTACACCTTC.

This clone was seen only a few times. The chain recombines TRBV6-1 with TRBJ1-1, with a possible D match to TRBD1 (5 bases). Between the trimmed V and J ends, which lost 3 bases and 6 bases, there was a span of 11 bases. The CDR3 spans 13 residues. CDR1 MNHNS and CDR2 SASEGT come from the germline V gene. The CDR3, as DNA: TGTGCCAGCAGTGACAGGGTAAAGGCTGAAGCTTTCTTT. Translation gives CASSDRVKAEAFF.

This clone was picked up a small number of times. The J gene is TRBJ1-1, the V gene TRBV6-1, with TRBD1 as a possible D gene (6 bases). Between the trimmed V and J ends, which lost 3 bases and 10 bases, there was a span of 15 bases. The CDR3 runs to 13 residues. CDR1 and CDR2 (germline): MNHNS, SASEGT. The CDR3 DNA is TGTGCCAGCAGTGAGACAGGTACGGGCCGAGCTTTCTTT. The encoded protein is CASSETGTGRAFF.

The chain is built from TRBV19 and TRBJ1-2, with 10 bases that match TRBD1. The CDR3 extends over 12 amino acids. Germline V CDR1 and CDR2: LNHDA, SQIVND (reference sequence). Trimming removed 6 bases from V and 8 bases from J; junction bases left unmatched: 3. The chain's CDR3 is CASRSDRGGYTF. CDR3 nucleotides: TGTGCCAGTAGGTCGGACAGGGGGGGCTACACCTTC. The entire variable domain, with the rest obtained from reference TRBV19 and TRBJ1-2, is as follows: DGGITQSPKYLFRKEGQNVTLSCEQNLNHDAMYWYRQDPGQGLRLIYYSQIVNDFQKGDIAEGYSVSREKKESFPLTVTSAQKNPTAFYLCASRSDRGGYTFGSGTRLTVV.

The chain has TRBV2 and TRBJ1-1; 7 bases agree with TRBD1. This CDR3 is built from 14 residues. Losses at the gene ends were 9 bases for V and 0 bases for J; bases not matched to a gene: 7. Germline V gene sequence: CDR1 SNHLY, CDR2 FYNNEI. The CDR3 loop is CARITGVLNTEAFF. The CDR3 coding sequence is TGTGCCAGAATAACAGGGGTCCTGAACACTGAAGCTTTCTTT.

The gene calls are TRBV7-9 and TRBJ2-7, with 7 nucleotides matching TRBD1. The CDR3 totals 13 residues. CDR1 SEHNR and CDR2 FQNEAQ come from the germline V gene (reference sequence). Unmatched junction bases numbered 4, after V lost 5 bases and J lost 3 bases. The CDR3 loop is CASSTGQDYEQYF. CDR3 nucleotides: TGTGCCAGCAGCACTGGACAGGACTACGAGCAGTACTTC.

Concerning this clone: This CDR3 is also generated by other DNA sequences in the sample. CDR3 protein: CASSQRQGTDTQYF. The CDR3 nucleotides read TGTGCCAGCAGCCAAAGACAGGGCACAGATACGCAGTATTTT. The gene calls are TRBV6-5 and TRBJ2-3, with a weak D call TRBD1 (6 bases). CDR1 is MNHEY, CDR2 SVGAGI, per germline. The CDR3 length is 14 residues. Trimming stripped 6 bases from V and 1 base from J, with 11 bases between.

The chain links TRBV6-5 to TRBJ1-3; TRBD1 is a possible D gene (5 bases). The V gene lost 4 bases and the J gene lost 0 bases, with 13 bases spanning the gap. The germline gives CDR1 MNHEY, CDR2 SVGAGI. The CDR3 covers 16 residues. The CDR3: CASSSTPDTSGNTIYF. Written as DNA, the CDR3 is TGTGCCAGCAGTTCGACCCCGGACACCTCTGGAAACACCATATATTTT.

The chain recombines TRBV5-4 with TRBJ1-1; maybe TRBD1 (6 bases). The CDR3 sequence is 15 residues long. Germline-derived CDR1 and CDR2 are SGHNT and YYREEE (reference sequence). V lost 4 bases and J lost 4, with 17 bases in between. The CDR3 reads CASSGGGARGTEAFF. CDR3 DNA: TGTGCCAGCAGCGGCGGGGGGGCCCGTGGCACTGAAGCTTTCTTT.

Written as DNA, the CDR3 is TGTGCCAGCAGCGTCCAAGCGGGGGACATCTATGGCTACACCTTC. This encodes CASSVQAGDIYGYTF. The chain recombines TRBV9 with TRBJ1-2, with D maybe TRBD1 (6 bases). This CDR3 comprises 15 residues. V dropped 2 bases and J dropped 4 bases, with 15 bases sitting between them. Germline V gene lookup returns CDR1 SGDLS and CDR2 YYNGEE.

The rearrangement links TRBV11-3 to TRBJ2-3, with 8 bases that match TRBD1. Germline CDR1 and CDR2: SGHNT and YENEEA. Trimming removed 3 bases from V and 4 bases from J; junction bases left unmatched: 3. This CDR3 is built from 14 residues. The CDR3 nucleotides are TGTGCCAGCAGCTTCTCAGGGGGCGCAGATACGCAGTATTTT. Residues: CASSFSGGADTQYF.

The chain couples TRBV6-5 to TRBJ1-6; tentative D call: TRBD1 (5 bases). Germline CDR1 MNHEY, CDR2 SVGAGI. V was pared by 0 bases and J by 7 bases, with 13 bases between. This CDR3 comprises 16 residues. The CDR3 DNA is TGTGCCAGCAGTTACTCGCGACAGTTATGGAATTCACCCCTCCACTTT. This sequence encodes CASSYSRQLWNSPLHF.

V usage is TRBV27 and J usage is TRBJ1-2, with D maybe TRBD1 (6 bases). Germline V gene data show CDR1 as MNHEY and CDR2 as SMNVEV (reference sequence). This CDR3 spans 16 amino acids. The V end lost 6 bases, the J end lost 4 bases, and 21 bases lay between the germline ends. CDR3 coding DNA: TGTGCCAGCAGACCTGAGCGGTGGGGGCCCCTCTATGGCTACACCTTC. Its translation: CASRPERWGPLYGYTF.

The V and J genes are TRBV12-5 and TRBJ1-2, with 7 bases lining up with TRBD1. V lost 2 bases and J lost 7; bases outside the gene matches: 13. The CDR3 spans 16 residues. Germline V gene data show CDR1 as LGHNT and CDR2 as FRNRAP. CDR3 residues: CASGLKGQGTVIGYTF. CDR3 nucleotide sequence: TGTGCTAGTGGTTTGAAGGGACAAGGGACAGTGATTGGCTACACCTTC. Together with reference TRBV12-5 and TRBJ1-2, the CDR3 gives the full variable domain: DARVTQTPRHKVTEMGQEVTMRCQPILGHNTVFWYRQTMMQGLELLAYFRNRAPLDDSGMPKDRFSAEMPDATLATLKIQPSEPRDSAVYFCASGLKGQGTVIGYTFGSGTRLTVV.

The J gene is TRBJ2-1, the V gene TRBV6-1, with 9 bases identical to TRBD1. The CDR3 contains 15 residues. Germline V gives CDR1 MNHNS, CDR2 SASEGT. The V and J ends lost 2 bases and 15 bases, in that order; junction bases with no gene match: 14. The CDR3 here is CASSEFRDRVNDLFF. Written as DNA, the CDR3 is TGTGCCAGCAGTGAATTCCGGGACAGGGTTAACGATCTGTTCTTC.

This clone was observed a single time. The chain employs TRBV12-5 and TRBJ2-5; tentative D call: TRBD1 (6 bases). Germline lookup yields CDR1 LGHNT and CDR2 FRNRAP. This CDR3 has 17 residues. Trimming shortened V by 6 bases and J by 3 bases, and 23 bases separated the two germline ends. CDR3 region: CASGPHSLVAGEETQYF. CDR3 coding DNA: TGTGCTAGTGGGCCGCATTCTCTTGTGGCAGGGGAAGAGACCCAGTACTTC. Full variable domain (rest looked up from reference TRBV12-5 and TRBJ2-5): DARVTQTPRHKVTEMGQEVTMRCQPILGHNTVFWYRQTMMQGLELLAYFRNRAPLDDSGMPKDRFSAEMPDATLATLKIQPSEPRDSAVYFCASGPHSLVAGEETQYFGPGTRLLVL.

This rearrangement joins TRBV4-1 to TRBJ2-1; D gene unclear. The CDR3 has 16 residues. The V end was cut by 0 bases, the J end by 0 bases, with 9 bases between. Germline V gene lookup returns CDR1 MGHRA and CDR2 YSYEKL. Here the CDR3 DNA reads TGCGCCAGCAGCCAAGAGGGCGTCATCTCCTACAATGAGCAGTTCTTC. It codes for CASSQEGVISYNEQFF.

This clone appeared a few times. The V gene is TRBV2, the J gene TRBJ1-5, with a possible D match to TRBD1 (6 bases). Germline V CDR1 and CDR2: SNHLY, FYNNEI. Trimming took off 8 bases at V and 4 bases at J, with 9 bases between the two ends. The length of the CDR3 is 12 residues. The CDR3 DNA reads as TGTGCCAGCGGACAGCTTAATCAGCCCCAGCATTTT. Its protein product is CASGQLNQPQHF.